The rows below give T cell receptor beta chains drawn from one sample of a study of T cell changes during pregnancy in multiple sclerosis. Sequenced by immunoSEQ multiplex PCR; TCRdb stores in-frame clones only, minus some. The table lists roughly 70,000 clones, approximately 92% of them singletons. The sample consisted of peripheral blood, taken before pregnancy. The receptors were sampled from a female donor with multiple sclerosis, enrolled in a pregnancy study. The CDR3 runs from the conserved cysteine through the conserved F or W. D genes are given only for firm matches. Only some rows state a clone size, as once, few, many or a class for expanded clones.

TRBD1	.	TRBV18	TRBJ1-4	TGTGCCAGCTCACATGTTCGGGAGTACTGGGACAGGGGTGATGAAAAACTGTTTTTT	CASSHVREYWDRGDEKLFF
TRBD2	.	TRBV7-9	TRBJ2-3	TGTGCCAGCAGCTTCGGACTAGCGGGAGTAGCAGATACGCAGTATTTT	CASSFGLAGVADTQYF
TRBD2	.	TRBV10-3	TRBJ2-7	TGTGCCATCGCCCGGACAGGGCCGGGACTAGCGGGAGTCTACGAGCAGTACTTC	CAIARTGPGLAGVYEQYF
.	.	TRBV28	TRBJ1-2	TGTGCCAGCAGTGCCCACGGGACACAGGTCGGGTATGGCTACACCTTC	CASSAHGTQVGYGYTF
.	.	TRBV15	TRBJ1-1	TGTGCCACCAGCGCCGTTCGGGCTGAAGCTTTCTTT	CATSAVRAEAFF
.	.	TRBV5-4	TRBJ1-4	TGTGCCAGCAGCTTGGTTGGGCCTAATGAAAAACTGTTTTTT	CASSLVGPNEKLFF
.	many	TRBV4-1	TRBJ2-1	TGCGCCAGCAGCCCCCGATTTCCCAGCAATGAGCAGTTCTTC	CASSPRFPSNEQFF
TRBD2	.	TRBV30	TRBJ2-2	TGTGCCTGGAAGCGTGAGCGGGGGTACACCGGGGAGCTGTTTTTT	CAWKRERGYTGELFF
.	.	TRBV18	TRBJ2-7	TGTGCCAGCTCACACGGGTTAAGTATCGGGAAGGCGGCCTCCTACGAGCAGTACTTC	CASSHGLSIGKAASYEQYF
TRBD2	.	TRBV7-6	TRBJ2-3	TGTGCCAGCAGCTTAAGTGTCACTAGCGGCACAGATACGCAGTATTTT	CASSLSVTSGTDTQYF
.	.	TRBV19	TRBJ2-2	TGTGCCAGTCTTGGAGAAGACAGACAATACACCGGGGAGCTGTTTTTT	CASLGEDRQYTGELFF
TRBD1	.	TRBV9	TRBJ2-7	TGTGCCAGCAGCGAGCGGACAGGGCTCGGGGAGCAGTACTTC	CASSERTGLGEQYF
.	.	TRBV5-1	TRBJ1-1	TGCGCCAGCAGCTTTAACCCCCTCGGGGGGAACACTGAAGCTTTCTTT	CASSFNPLGGNTEAFF
TRBD1	.	TRBV18	TRBJ1-2	TGTGCCAGCTCACCGGGACAGTACTATGGCTACACCTTC	CASSPGQYYGYTF
.	.	TRBV6-5	TRBJ1-1	TGTGCCAGCAGTTACGTGGGGGGGAACACTGAAGCTTTCTTT	CASSYVGGNTEAFF
.	.	TRBV7-8	TRBJ2-5	TGTGCCAGCAGTCGTCTGGAGACCCAGTACTTC	CASSRLETQYF
.	.	TRBV6-1	TRBJ2-5	TGTGCCAGCAGTCGGGGTCTTGAGGGAGAGACCCAGTACTTC	CASSRGLEGETQYF
.	.	TRBV23-1	TRBJ2-5	TGCGCCAGATACGGAGAGACCCAGTACTTC	CARYGETQYF
TRBD1	.	TRBV11-3	TRBJ1-1	TGTGCCAGCAGAAGGGACAGAGATGAAGCTTTCTTT	CASRRDRDEAFF
TRBD1	.	TRBV7-9	TRBJ2-6	TGTGCCAGCAGCGACAGGGTCTCTGGGGCCAACGTCCTGACTTTC	CASSDRVSGANVLTF
.	.	TRBV2	TRBJ1-5	TGTGCCAGCAGTGTAGGGGGTAGCAATCAGCCCCAGCATTTT	CASSVGGSNQPQHF
TRBD1	.	TRBV6-1	TRBJ1-2	TGTGCCAGCAGTGGGCGGACAGGGAAGCTAGGCTATGGCTACACCTTC	CASSGRTGKLGYGYTF
.	.	TRBV7-6	TRBJ1-1	TGTGCCAGCAGCTTAGGTTCGGCCCAGGGGAACACTGAAGCTTTCTTT	CASSLGSAQGNTEAFF
TRBD1	.	TRBV27	TRBJ1-5	TGTGCCAGCAGTACCAACAGGGGTGGCAATCAGCCCCAGCATTTT	CASSTNRGGNQPQHF
.	.	TRBV7-9	TRBJ2-1	TGTGCCAGCAGCCATAGCGAGTACAATGAGCAGTTCTTC	CASSHSEYNEQFF
TRBD1	.	TRBV19	TRBJ1-1	TGTGCCAGTAGTATCACAGGGGGCTTTCGAACTGAAGCTTTCTTT	CASSITGGFRTEAFF
.	.	TRBV6-4	TRBJ1-1	TGTGCCAGCAGCCTAAACAGGGATCGTATCGCTGAAGCTTTCTTT	CASSLNRDRIAEAFF
.	once	TRBV5-3	TRBJ2-7	TGTGCCAGAACTCCTGACAGACAAATAAACTACGAGCAGTACTTC	CARTPDRQINYEQYF
TRBD1	.	TRBV25-1	TRBJ2-4	TGTGCCAGCAGTGAAGAAAGGACAGGAAACATTCAGTACTTC	CASSEERTGNIQYF
.	.	TRBV5-6	TRBJ2-3	TGTGCCAGCAGCTTGCGGGTGATGAATACGCAGTATTTT	CASSLRVMNTQYF
.	.	TRBV7-9	TRBJ2-2	TGTGCCAGCAGCGACGGGGGAGCCACCGGGGAGCTGTTTTTT	CASSDGGATGELFF
TRBD1	.	TRBV30	TRBJ2-1	TGTGCCTGGACCCAGGGGGACAGGGTTAGCGGTGAGCAGTTCTTC	CAWTQGDRVSGEQFF
.	.	TRBV18	TRBJ1-4	TGTGCCAGCTCACCAGCGACTATGAATGAAAAACTGTTTTTT	CASSPATMNEKLFF
TRBD2	.	TRBV29-1	TRBJ2-7	TGCAGCGTCTCGGGGGGGGTCTCTTCCTACGAGCAGTACTTC	CSVSGGVSSYEQYF
.	.	TRBV13	TRBJ2-3	TGTGCCAGCAGCTTACGGAGCACAGATACGCAGTATTTT	CASSLRSTDTQYF
TRBD2	.	TRBV7-8	TRBJ2-7	TGTGCCAGCAGCTTAGCCCGGGGGGAGTACGAGCAGTACTTC	CASSLARGEYEQYF
TRBD2	.	TRBV5-1	TRBJ2-1	TGCGCCAGCCAGCTTATAGCGGGAGGGCCAGTTGAGCAGTTCTTC	CASQLIAGGPVEQFF
.	.	TRBV9	TRBJ2-7	TGTGCCAGCAGCGTAGGCGGGACAGTTTCCTACGAGCAGTACTTC	CASSVGGTVSYEQYF
.	.	TRBV29-1	TRBJ1-2	TGCAGCGTTGAAGATTACAGCTTCAACTATGGCTACACCTTC	CSVEDYSFNYGYTF
.	.	TRBV18	TRBJ1-5	TGTGCCAGCTCACCCCGGGGTGGTCAGCCCCAGCATTTT	CASSPRGGQPQHF
TRBD2	.	TRBV27	TRBJ2-5	TGTGCCAGCAGTATCGGACTAGCGAGGGAGACCCAGTACTTC	CASSIGLARETQYF
TRBD2	.	TRBV5-1	TRBJ2-1	TGCGCCAGCAGCTTCAGCGGGGATTTCGATGAGCAGTTCTTC	CASSFSGDFDEQFF
.	.	TRBV9	TRBJ2-2	TGTGCCAGCAGCGTAGCCTCAAGCGCCGGGGAGCTGTTTTTT	CASSVASSAGELFF
TRBD1	.	TRBV6-1	TRBJ2-7	TGTGCCATCAGACAGGGGGGAAACTACGAGCAGTACTTC	CAIRQGGNYEQYF
TRBD1	.	TRBV2	TRBJ1-5	TGTGCCAGCAGGAACACTCCGCTGACAGGGGGGAGTCAGCCCCAGCATTTT	CASRNTPLTGGSQPQHF
.	.	TRBV21-1	TRBJ2-5	TGTGCCAGCAGCAATAGCGGCGAAGAGACCCAGTACTTC	CASSNSGEETQYF
TRBD2	.	TRBV27	TRBJ2-2	TGTGCCAGCAAACGGGACTACAACACCGGGGAGCTGTTTTTT	CASKRDYNTGELFF
TRBD2	.	TRBV4-3	TRBJ2-4	TGCGCCAGCAGCCGACTAGCGGGAGCTAAAAACATTCAGTACTTC	CASSRLAGAKNIQYF
TRBD2	.	TRBV7-9	TRBJ2-1	TGTGCCAGCAGCTACCTAGCGGGAGGTAAAGCCTACAATGAGCAGTTCTTC	CASSYLAGGKAYNEQFF
.	.	TRBV27	TRBJ2-7	TGTGCCAGCAGTACAACCGGGACTTACTACGAGCAGTACTTC	CASSTTGTYYEQYF
TRBD1	.	TRBV6-5	TRBJ1-2	TGTGCCAGCAGCCCGACAGGGACCGTCGCGGGCTACACCTTC	CASSPTGTVAGYTF
TRBD2	.	TRBV7-2	TRBJ2-7	TGTGCCAGCAGCTTAGGGGGCGGGAGGACCTCCTACGAGCAGTACTTC	CASSLGGGRTSYEQYF
TRBD1	.	TRBV11-2	TRBJ1-4	TGTGCCAGCAGCTTAGTTCGGGCAGGGGGCCGTGAAAAACTGTTTTTT	CASSLVRAGGREKLFF